The rows below give T cell receptor beta chains drawn from one sample of a study of radiation and T cells in renal cell carcinoma. Assay used: immunoSEQ multiplex PCR; TCRdb lists only in-frame clones, some missing. Of 130,000 or so clones listed, 70% to 90% were seen once; the top ten hold roughly 23%. The material was blood, obtained from a patient whose treatment included radiotherapy and nephrectomy. The source is a woman in her forties or fifties with renal cell carcinoma. Both conserved end residues are part of each CDR3. A D gene is named only where the DNA matches it firmly. Clone size is not always given. Where it is, it says once, few, many or a class for expanded clones.

cdr3_aa cdr3_nt d_call j_call clone_size v_call
CASSVLNTEAFF TGTGCCAGCAGTGTCCTTAACACTGAAGCTTTCTTT . TRBJ1-1 . TRBV2
CASSPGNSNQPQHF TGCGCCAGCAGCCCAGGGAATAGCAATCAGCCCCAGCATTTT . TRBJ1-5 . TRBV5-1
CASSLLGLLSSYNEQFF TGTGCCAGCAGTTTATTGGGCCTTTTAAGCTCCTACAATGAGCAGTTCTTC . TRBJ2-1 . TRBV27
CAIRGASEATNYNEQFF TGTGCCATCAGGGGGGCTAGCGAGGCGACAAACTACAATGAGCAGTTCTTC . TRBJ2-1 . TRBV10-3
CAWSPGSGRGSPLHF TGTGCCTGGAGTCCGGGATCAGGGAGGGGCTCACCCCTCCACTTT . TRBJ1-6 . TRBV30
CASSPPGGDQHF TGTGCCAGCTCACCACCGGGGGGAGACCAGCATTTT . TRBJ1-5 . TRBV18
CASSFLTGTDTQYF TGCGCCAGCAGCTTCTTAACAGGGACAGATACGCAGTATTTT . TRBJ2-3 . TRBV5-1
CASSSTGVYHEQYF TGTGCCAGCAGCTCGACAGGGGTTTACCACGAGCAGTACTTC TRBD1 TRBJ2-7 . TRBV5-4
CASSPSDSREQYF TGTGCCAGCAGCCCATCGGACTCTCGCGAGCAGTACTTC . TRBJ2-7 . TRBV5-4
CASSYDINEKLFF TGTGCCAGCAGTTACGATATTAATGAAAAACTGTTTTTT . TRBJ1-4 . TRBV6-6
CASRRDSNQPQHF TGTGCCAGCCGCAGAGATAGCAATCAGCCCCAGCATTTT . TRBJ1-5 . TRBV18
CASTGSSGNTIYF TGTGCCAGTACAGGGAGCTCTGGAAACACCATATATTTT . TRBJ1-3 . TRBV2
CASSESLAGAGDTQYF TGTGCCAGCAGTGAGAGTCTAGCGGGGGCGGGAGATACGCAGTATTTT TRBD2 TRBJ2-3 . TRBV6-1
CASSLVGTGFSPWPQHF TGTGCCAGCAGCTTAGTGGGGACAGGGTTTTCCCCTTGGCCCCAGCATTTT TRBD1 TRBJ1-5 . TRBV7-2
CASSRQGAGNTIYF TGTGCCAGTAGCCGACAGGGAGCCGGAAACACCATATATTTT TRBD1 TRBJ1-3 . TRBV19
CASSFRDTSYNEQFF TGTGCCAGCAGCTTCCGGGACACCTCCTACAATGAGCAGTTCTTC . TRBJ2-1 . TRBV6-6
CASSSRDRGEKLFF TGTGCCAGCAGCTCCCGGGACAGGGGTGAAAAACTGTTTTTT TRBD1 TRBJ1-4 . TRBV7-9
CASSDSFKSYNSPLHF TGTGCCAGCAGTGATTCCTTTAAATCCTATAATTCACCCCTCCACTTT . TRBJ1-6 few TRBV6-1
CASSVTGSNQPQHF TGTGCCAGCAGCGTGACAGGTAGCAATCAGCCCCAGCATTTT . TRBJ1-5 . TRBV6-1
CASSLSPTGENTEAFF TGCGCCAGCAGCTTGTCTCCGACAGGGGAGAACACTGAAGCTTTCTTT TRBD1 TRBJ1-1 once TRBV5-1
CASSLVGTSGREDQYF TGTGCCAGCAGCTTGGTCGGGACTAGCGGGAGGGAGGACCAGTACTTC TRBD2 TRBJ2-5 . TRBV7-2
CASSRDRGGNSPLHF TGTGCCAGCAGCCGGGACAGGGGTGGAAATTCACCCCTCCACTTT TRBD1 TRBJ1-6 . TRBV2
CASRETGTEAFF TGTGCCAGCAGAGAAACCGGGACCGAAGCTTTCTTT . TRBJ1-1 . TRBV25-1
CASSLERGIEQYF TGCGCCAGCAGCTTGGAGCGTGGGATCGAGCAGTACTTC . TRBJ2-7 . TRBV5-1
CASSLAGTNYGYTF TGCGCCAGCAGCTTGGCCGGGACTAACTATGGCTACACCTTC . TRBJ1-2 . TRBV5-1
CASRVQGVSNQPQHF TGTGCCAGCAGGGTTCAGGGAGTTAGCAATCAGCCCCAGCATTTT . TRBJ1-5 . TRBV28
CASSQPRSDGLEKLFF TGCGCCAGCAGCCAACCCAGGTCGGACGGGCTAGAAAAACTGTTTTTT . TRBJ1-4 . TRBV4-3
CASSIRSSQYEQYF TGTGCCAGTAGTATCAGGAGCAGCCAGTACGAGCAGTACTTC . TRBJ2-7 . TRBV19
CASSPQGTSTDTQYF TGTGCCAGCAGCCCCCAGGGTACTAGCACAGATACGCAGTATTTT . TRBJ2-3 . TRBV4-2
CSVRSSGTYEQYF TGCAGCGTACGTTCATCGGGCACCTACGAGCAGTACTTC . TRBJ2-7 . TRBV29-1
CASSLGGQGLYYGYTF TGTGCCAGCAGCTTGGGCGGACAGGGTCTGTACTATGGCTACACCTTC TRBD1 TRBJ1-2 . TRBV5-6
CASSPPPIYEQYF TGTGCCAGCAGCCCCCCGCCAATCTACGAGCAGTACTTC . TRBJ2-7 . TRBV6-5
CASSLPGTSIDTQYF TGTGCCAGCAGCTTGCCCGGGACTAGCATAGATACGCAGTATTTT TRBD2 TRBJ2-3 . TRBV5-4
CASRDDRNQPQHF TGTGCCAGCAGGGATGACAGAAATCAGCCCCAGCATTTT . TRBJ1-5 few TRBV2
CASSMGHPAGGGYTF TGCGCCAGCAGCATGGGACACCCAGCGGGAGGTGGCTACACCTTC . TRBJ1-2 . TRBV5-1
CASSLDFIGGYTF TGTGCCAGCAGCTTAGATTTCATCGGGGGCTACACCTTC . TRBJ1-2 few TRBV7-2
CAISDGRNYEQYF TGTGCCATCAGTGACGGACGGAACTACGAGCAGTACTTC . TRBJ2-7 . TRBV10-3
CASSLGLRADEQYF TGTGCCAGCAGCTTAGGACTGAGGGCCGACGAGCAGTACTTC . TRBJ2-7 few TRBV7-6
CASSAHGSGTSSYEQYF TGTGCCAGCAGCGCGCATGGTTCTGGGACCAGCTCCTACGAGCAGTACTTC . TRBJ2-7 . TRBV7-2
CASSSKGGYSHGYTF TGTGCCAGCAGCTCCAAGGGAGGGTATAGTCACGGCTACACCTTC . TRBJ1-2 few TRBV5-6
CASSQDTSNTEAFF TGCGCCAGCAGCCAAGATACATCGAACACTGAAGCTTTCTTT . TRBJ1-1 few TRBV4-1
CASSFAGTASYNEQFF TGCGCCAGCAGCTTCGCCGGGACGGCTTCCTACAATGAGCAGTTCTTC . TRBJ2-1 . TRBV5-1
CASSLDRGGQPQHF TGTGCCAGCAGCCTCGACAGGGGGGGACAGCCCCAGCATTTT TRBD1 TRBJ1-5 . TRBV7-2
CAWKQSNTGELFF TGTGCCTGGAAACAGAGTAACACCGGGGAGCTGTTTTTT . TRBJ2-2 . TRBV30
CASSDPTGEGDEKLFF TGCGCCAGCAGTGACCCGACAGGGGAGGGAGATGAAAAACTGTTTTTT TRBD1 TRBJ1-4 . TRBV10-1
CASSFPNTGNTIYF TGTGCCAGCAGCTTCCCGAATACTGGAAACACCATATATTTT . TRBJ1-3 . TRBV5-6
CASSLGVTEAFF TGTGCCAGCAGCTTGGGGGTTACTGAAGCTTTCTTT . TRBJ1-1 . TRBV7-2
CASSQYGQSNQPQHF TGTGCCAGCAGCCAATATGGACAGAGCAATCAGCCCCAGCATTTT . TRBJ1-5 once TRBV5-5
CASRSGSRNNEQFF TGTGCCAGCAGGAGCGGGAGTCGCAACAATGAGCAGTTCTTC TRBD2 TRBJ2-1 . TRBV27